This T cell receptor beta chain came from a study of T cells in Graves' hyperthyroidism and ophthalmopathy. General observations from the study: Ophthalmopathy prediction by the model preceded onset by a median 6.5 months.

CDR1 DFQATT and CDR2 SNEGSKA come from the germline V gene (reference sequence). Germline trimming cut 0 bases from V and 8 bases from J; bases unmatched to any gene: 11. CDR3 size: 17 residues. As concerns this clonotype: As yet, its antigen is unknown.

The study left out patients who had uncontrolled infection, other autoimmune disease, pregnancy or lactation. The PBMCs were sourced from fresh peripheral blood (about 9.7 ml). Amplification targeted TCR beta CDR3 regions from RNA transcripts. The HTBI primer set served for first-round RT-PCR of the TCR CDR3. TCRdb analysed the multiplex PCR reads with MiXCR anew, one entry per CDR3 protein. The sample yields around 360,000 distinct CDR3 sequences, approximately 14% seen once. The chain uses TRBV20-1 and TRBJ2-1, with 12 bases matching TRBD2. Input material: blood. This clonotype was sampled from a woman aged 60-70 years with Graves' ophthalmopathy. The CDR3 loop is CSARDLLAGGPGDEQFF. The CDR3 DNA follows: TGCAGTGCTAGAGATTTGCTAGCGGGAGGGCCGGGGGATGAGCAGTTCTTC.